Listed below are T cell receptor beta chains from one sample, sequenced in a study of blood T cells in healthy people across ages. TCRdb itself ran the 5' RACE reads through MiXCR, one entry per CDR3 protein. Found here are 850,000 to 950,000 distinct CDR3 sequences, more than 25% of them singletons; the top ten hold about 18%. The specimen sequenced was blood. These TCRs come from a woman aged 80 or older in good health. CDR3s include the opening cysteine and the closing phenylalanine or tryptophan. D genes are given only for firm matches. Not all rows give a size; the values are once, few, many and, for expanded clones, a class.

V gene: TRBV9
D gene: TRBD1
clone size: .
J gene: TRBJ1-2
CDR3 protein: CASSPLQGVPSGYTF
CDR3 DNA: TGTGCCAGCAGTCCCTTACAGGGGGTTCCAAGTGGCTACACCTTC

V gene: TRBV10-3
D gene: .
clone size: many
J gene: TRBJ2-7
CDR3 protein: CAISEGRGNEQYF
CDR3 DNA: TGTGCCATCAGTGAAGGCAGGGGAAACGAGCAGTACTTC

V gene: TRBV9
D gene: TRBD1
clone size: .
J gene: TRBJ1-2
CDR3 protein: CASSSNRGLDYGYTF
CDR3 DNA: TGTGCCAGCAGTTCGAACAGGGGGTTGGACTATGGCTACACCTTC

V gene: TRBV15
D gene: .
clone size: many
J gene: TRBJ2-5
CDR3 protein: CATSRGGWGETQYF
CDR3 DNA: TGTGCCACCAGCAGAGGAGGGTGGGGAGAGACCCAGTACTTC

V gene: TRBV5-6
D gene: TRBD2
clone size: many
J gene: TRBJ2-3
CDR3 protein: CASITYGGGKTDTQYF
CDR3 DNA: TGTGCCAGCATCACCTACGGGGGGGGCAAGACAGATACGCAGTATTTT

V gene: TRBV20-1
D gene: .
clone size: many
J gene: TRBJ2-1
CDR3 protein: CSARDLAELYNEQFF
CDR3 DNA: TGCAGTGCTAGGGACCTCGCGGAGCTCTACAATGAGCAGTTCTTC

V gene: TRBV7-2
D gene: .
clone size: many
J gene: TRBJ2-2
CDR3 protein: CASSLAQNTGELFF
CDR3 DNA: TGTGCCAGCAGCTTAGCGCAGAACACCGGGGAGCTGTTTTTT

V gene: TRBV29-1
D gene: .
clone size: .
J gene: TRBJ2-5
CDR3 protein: CGVVQGSNEQYF
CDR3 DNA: TGCGGCGTTGTGCAGGGGTCGAATGAGCAGTACTTC

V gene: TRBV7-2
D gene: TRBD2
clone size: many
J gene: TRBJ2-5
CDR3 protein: CASSGRIGLAGGLSETQYF
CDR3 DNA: TGTGCCAGCAGCGGGCGCATCGGACTAGCGGGGGGGCTAAGTGAGACCCAGTACTTC

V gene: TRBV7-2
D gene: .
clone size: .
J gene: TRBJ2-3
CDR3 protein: CADRGPMSDTQYF
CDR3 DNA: TGTGCCGACCGGGGCCCAATGAGTGATACGCAGTATTTT

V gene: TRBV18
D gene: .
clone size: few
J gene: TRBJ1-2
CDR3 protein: CASSPRLQGLRNGYTF
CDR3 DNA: TGTGCCAGCTCACCGCGATTACAAGGGTTAAGGAATGGCTACACCTTC

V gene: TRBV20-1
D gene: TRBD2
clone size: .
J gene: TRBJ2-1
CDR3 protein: CSARGAGEGGGEQFF
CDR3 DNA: TGCAGTGCTAGAGGAGCGGGAGAGGGAGGCGGTGAGCAGTTCTTC

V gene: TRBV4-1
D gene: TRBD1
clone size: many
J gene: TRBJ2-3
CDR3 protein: CASSRRQGPDTQYF
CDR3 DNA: TGCGCCAGCAGCCGAAGACAGGGACCAGATACGCAGTATTTT

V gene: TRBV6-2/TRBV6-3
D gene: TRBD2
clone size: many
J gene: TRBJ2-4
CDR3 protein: CASSPPGRASNIQYF
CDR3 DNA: TGTGCCAGCAGTCCTCCTGGGAGGGCTTCAAACATTCAGTACTTC

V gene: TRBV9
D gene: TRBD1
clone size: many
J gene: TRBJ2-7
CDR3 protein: CASSARDRGLYEQYF
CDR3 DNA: TGTGCCAGCAGCGCCCGGGACAGGGGGCTTTACGAGCAGTACTTC

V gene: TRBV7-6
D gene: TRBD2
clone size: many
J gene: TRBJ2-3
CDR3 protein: CASSLAWGLATDTQYF
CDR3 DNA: TGTGCCAGCAGCTTAGCGTGGGGACTAGCAACAGATACGCAGTATTTT

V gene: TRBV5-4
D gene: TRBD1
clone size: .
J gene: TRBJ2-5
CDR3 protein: CASSGRDRAGLNEQYF
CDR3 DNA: TGTGCCAGCAGCGGAAGGGACAGGGCGGGCCTTAATGAGCAGTACTTC

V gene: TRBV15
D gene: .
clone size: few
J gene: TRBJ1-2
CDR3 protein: CATSELRGFRACYGYTF
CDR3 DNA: TGTGCCACCAGCGAACTGCGGGGCTTCCGGGCGTGCTATGGCTACACCTTC

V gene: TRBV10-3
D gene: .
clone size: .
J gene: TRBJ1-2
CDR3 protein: CAIGAGDNYGYTF
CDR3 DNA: TGTGCCATCGGGGCAGGTGATAACTATGGCTACACCTTC

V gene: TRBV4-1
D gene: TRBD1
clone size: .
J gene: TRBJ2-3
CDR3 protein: CASSRIGGRGQGTDTRYF
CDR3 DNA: TGCGCCAGCAGCCGGATAGGGGGCAGGGGACAGGGCACAGATACGCGGTATTTT

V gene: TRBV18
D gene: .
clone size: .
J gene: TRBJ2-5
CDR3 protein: CANSPAGETQYF
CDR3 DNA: TGTGCCAACTCACCTGCTGGAGAGACCCAGTACTTC

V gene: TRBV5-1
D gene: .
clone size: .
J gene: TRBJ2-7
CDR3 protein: CASSLMTINEQYF
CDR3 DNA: TGCGCCAGCAGCCTAATGACCATCAACGAGCAGTACTTC

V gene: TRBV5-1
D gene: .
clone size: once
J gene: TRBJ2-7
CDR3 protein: CASSSSASYEQYF
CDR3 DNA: TGCGCCAGCAGCTCCAGCGCTTCCTACGAGCAGTACTTC

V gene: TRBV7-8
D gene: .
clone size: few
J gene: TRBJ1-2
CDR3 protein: CASSLGSGVVNYDYTF
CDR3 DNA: TGTGCCAGCAGCTTAGGATCAGGGGTCGTTAACTATGACTACACCTTC

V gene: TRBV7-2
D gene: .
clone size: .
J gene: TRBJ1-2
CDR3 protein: CASSLKGTKRENGYTF
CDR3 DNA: TGTGCCAGCAGCTTAAAGGGGACGAAGAGGGAAAATGGCTACACCTTC

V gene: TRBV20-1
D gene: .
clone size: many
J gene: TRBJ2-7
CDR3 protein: CSARDLGSITKDEQYF
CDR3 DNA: TGCAGTGCTAGAGATCTCGGATCGATAACCAAGGACGAGCAGTACTTC

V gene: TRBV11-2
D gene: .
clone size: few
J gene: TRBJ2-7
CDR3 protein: CASSLDPKNEQYF
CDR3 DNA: TGTGCCAGCAGCTTAGATCCAAAAAATGAGCAGTACTTC

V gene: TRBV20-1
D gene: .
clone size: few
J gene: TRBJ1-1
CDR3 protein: CSAYPGPVDTEAFF
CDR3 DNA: TGCAGTGCTTATCCGGGACCGGTGGACACTGAAGCTTTCTTT

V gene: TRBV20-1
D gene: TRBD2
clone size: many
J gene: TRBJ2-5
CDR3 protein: CSALPTSGGGQETQYF
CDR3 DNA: TGCAGTGCACTACCGACTAGCGGGGGGGGGCAAGAGACCCAGTACTTC

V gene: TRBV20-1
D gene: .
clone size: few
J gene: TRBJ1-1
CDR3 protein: CSSAGDTEAFF
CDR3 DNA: TGCAGTAGTGCGGGGGACACTGAAGCTTTCTTT

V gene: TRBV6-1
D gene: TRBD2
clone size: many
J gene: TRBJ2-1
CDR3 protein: CASSEISGGYNEQFF
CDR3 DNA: TGTGCCAGCAGTGAAATTAGCGGGGGTTACAATGAGCAGTTCTTC

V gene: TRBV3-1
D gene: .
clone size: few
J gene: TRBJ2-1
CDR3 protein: CASSQGLQGTYNEQFF
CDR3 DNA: TGTGCCAGCAGCCAGGGACTCCAGGGAACCTACAATGAGCAGTTCTTC

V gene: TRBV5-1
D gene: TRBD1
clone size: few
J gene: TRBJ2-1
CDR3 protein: CASRLGQGSTQFF
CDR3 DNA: TGCGCCAGCAGATTGGGACAGGGGTCCACGCAGTTCTTC

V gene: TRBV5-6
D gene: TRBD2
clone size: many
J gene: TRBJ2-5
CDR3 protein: CASSSDGRAATQYF
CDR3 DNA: TGTGCCAGCAGCTCGGATGGGAGGGCGGCGACCCAGTACTTC

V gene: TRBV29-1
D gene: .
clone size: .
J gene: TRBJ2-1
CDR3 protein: CSVDEEAAYNEQFF
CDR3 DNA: TGCAGCGTTGATGAGGAGGCCGCCTACAATGAGCAGTTCTTC

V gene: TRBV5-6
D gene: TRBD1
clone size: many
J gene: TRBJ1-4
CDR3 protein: CASSFSGGREKLFF
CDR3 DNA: TGTGCCAGCAGCTTTTCAGGGGGCCGTGAAAAACTGTTTTTT

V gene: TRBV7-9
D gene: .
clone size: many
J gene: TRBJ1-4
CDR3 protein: CASSHDTTDEKLFF
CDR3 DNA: TGTGCCAGCAGCCACGACACTACCGACGAAAAACTGTTTTTT

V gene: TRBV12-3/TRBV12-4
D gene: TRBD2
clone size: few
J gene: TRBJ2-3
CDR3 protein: CASITSVTTDTQYF
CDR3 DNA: TGTGCCAGCATCACTAGCGTGACAACAGATACGCAGTATTTT

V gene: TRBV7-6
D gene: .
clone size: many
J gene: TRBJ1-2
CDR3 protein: CASSLVVDGPNYGYTF
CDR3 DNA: TGTGCCAGCAGCTTAGTCGTTGACGGCCCTAACTATGGCTACACCTTC

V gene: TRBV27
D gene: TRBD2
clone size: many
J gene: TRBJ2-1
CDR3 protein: CASSLLALAGGWNEQFF
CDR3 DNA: TGTGCCAGCAGTTTATTGGCCTTGGCGGGGGGGTGGAATGAGCAGTTCTTC

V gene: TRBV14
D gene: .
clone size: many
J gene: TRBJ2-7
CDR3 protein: CASPTQSHLYEQYF
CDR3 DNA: TGTGCCAGCCCAACCCAATCCCACCTCTACGAGCAGTACTTC

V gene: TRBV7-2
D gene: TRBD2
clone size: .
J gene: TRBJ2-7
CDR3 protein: CASSSGLAGGLHEQYF
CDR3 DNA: TGTGCCAGCAGCTCGGGACTAGCGGGAGGGCTCCACGAGCAGTACTTC

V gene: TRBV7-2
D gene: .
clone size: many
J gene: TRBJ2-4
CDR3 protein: CASSLRPPRDPKNIQYF
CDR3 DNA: TGTGCCAGCAGCTTAAGGCCCCCCCGGGACCCAAAAAACATTCAGTACTTC

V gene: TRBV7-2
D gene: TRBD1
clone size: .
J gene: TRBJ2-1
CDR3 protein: CAIRDRETHEQFF
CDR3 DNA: TGTGCCATCCGGGACAGGGAGACCCATGAGCAGTTCTTC

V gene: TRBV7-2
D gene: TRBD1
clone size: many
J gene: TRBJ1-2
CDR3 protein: CASSFLTGERGYTF
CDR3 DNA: TGTGCCAGCAGCTTTCTCACAGGGGAGCGTGGCTACACCTTC

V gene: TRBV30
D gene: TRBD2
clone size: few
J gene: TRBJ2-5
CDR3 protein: CAWSVSRTGTRQETQYF
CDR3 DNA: TGTGCCTGGAGTGTAAGCCGAACCGGGACTAGACAAGAGACCCAGTACTTC

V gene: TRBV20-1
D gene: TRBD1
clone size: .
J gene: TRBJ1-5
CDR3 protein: CSARHGTGQRNQPQHF
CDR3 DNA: TGCAGTGCTAGACACGGGACGGGACAGCGCAATCAGCCCCAGCATTTT

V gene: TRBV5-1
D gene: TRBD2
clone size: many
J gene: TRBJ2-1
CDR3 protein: CASRRVAGGPVEQFF
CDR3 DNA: TGCGCCAGCAGAAGGGTAGCGGGGGGGCCGGTTGAGCAGTTCTTC

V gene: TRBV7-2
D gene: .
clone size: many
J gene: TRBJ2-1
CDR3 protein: CASSSNRNRANEQFF
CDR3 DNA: TGTGCCAGCAGCTCGAATCGGAACCGGGCCAATGAGCAGTTCTTC